What follows is one T cell receptor (beta chain) and its context. The TCR library protocol attached unique molecular identifiers to the individual cDNA molecules. TCRdb reprocessed the 5' RACE reads via MiXCR and lists one record per CDR3 protein. The sample holds about 70,000 distinct CDR3 sequences; about 15% are singletons and the top ten take around 3.7%. The ends lost 5 bases at V and 4 bases at J; junction bases unmatched: 10. The CDR3 is 16 amino acids. The germline gives CDR1 SEHNR, CDR2 FQNEAQ (reference sequence). The data were taken from a study of early T cells in non-severe SARS-CoV-2 infection.

The clonotype comes from an adult who was a healthcare worker with PCR-confirmed SARS-CoV-2 infection or an uninfected control (not recorded which). The rearrangement joins TRBV7-9 to TRBJ2-3; 9 bases agree with TRBD2. The starting material was whole blood, obtained at baseline. The CDR3 loop is CASSPRPSGASDTQYF. CDR3 sequence (DNA): TGTGCCAGCAGCCCGAGGCCTAGCGGGGCCTCAGATACGCAGTATTTT. The full variable domain, its missing parts supplied by reference TRBV7-9 and TRBJ2-3, is DTGVSQNPRHKITKRGQNVTFRCDPISEHNRLYWYRQTLGQGPEFLTYFQNEAQLEKSRLLSDRFSAERPKGSFSTLEIQRTEQGDSAMYLCASSPRPSGASDTQYFGPGTRLTVL.